This T cell receptor (beta chain) was obtained from a study of cytomegalovirus exposure and HLA in healthy donors. Study outcomes and limitations: In a later analysis, TCR beta V- and J-gene trimming showed a link to a missense DCLRE1C variant.

In the case of this clone: The antigen remains undetermined.

PCR primers comprised 60 Vbeta and 13 Jbeta primers. Libraries were prepared by immunoSEQ multiplex PCR; TCRdb keeps only in-frame clonotypes and omits some of them. The sample has 150,000 or so clones, around 79% seen once; the top ten hold approximately 2.4%. The V segment lost 3 bases and the J segment 9 bases; nucleotides outside the gene matches: 8. The germline V gene encodes CDR1 MNHNS and CDR2 SASEGT. The CDR3 is made up of 14 amino acids. This clonotype was sampled from a female donor in good health and CMV-seronegative. The rearrangement joins TRBV6-1 to TRBJ2-5; 9 positions match TRBD2. Input material: PBMCs. CDR3 sequence reads: CASSETSGGGAQYF. As DNA, the CDR3 is TGTGCCAGCAGTGAGACTAGCGGAGGGGGGGCCCAGTACTTC.